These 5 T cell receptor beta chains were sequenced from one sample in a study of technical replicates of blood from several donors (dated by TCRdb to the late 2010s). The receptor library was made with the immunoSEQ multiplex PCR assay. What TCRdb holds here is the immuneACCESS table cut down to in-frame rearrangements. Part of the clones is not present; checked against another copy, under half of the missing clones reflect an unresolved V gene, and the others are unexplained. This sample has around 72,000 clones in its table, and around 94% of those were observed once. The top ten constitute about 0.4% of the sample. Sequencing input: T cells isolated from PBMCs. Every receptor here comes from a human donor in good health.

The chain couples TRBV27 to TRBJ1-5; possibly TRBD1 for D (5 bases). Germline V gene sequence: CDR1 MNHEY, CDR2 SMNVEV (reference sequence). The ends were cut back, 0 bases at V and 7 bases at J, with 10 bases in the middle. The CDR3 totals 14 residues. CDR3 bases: TGTGCCAGCAGTTTATCAGGGGCTGGGCAGCCCCAGCATTTT. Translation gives CASSLSGAGQPQHF.

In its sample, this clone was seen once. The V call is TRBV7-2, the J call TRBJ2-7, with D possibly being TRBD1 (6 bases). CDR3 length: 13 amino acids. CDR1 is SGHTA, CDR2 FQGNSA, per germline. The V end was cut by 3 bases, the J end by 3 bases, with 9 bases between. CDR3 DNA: TGTGCCAGCAGCTTGGGGGCATTCTACGAGCAGTACTTC. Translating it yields CASSLGAFYEQYF. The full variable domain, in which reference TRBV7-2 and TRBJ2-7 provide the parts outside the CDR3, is GAGVSQSPSNKVTEKGKDVELRCDPISGHTALYWYRQSLGQGLEFLIYFQGNSAPDKSGLPSDRFSAERTGGSVSTLTIQRTQQEDSAVYLCASSLGAFYEQYFGPGTRLTVT.

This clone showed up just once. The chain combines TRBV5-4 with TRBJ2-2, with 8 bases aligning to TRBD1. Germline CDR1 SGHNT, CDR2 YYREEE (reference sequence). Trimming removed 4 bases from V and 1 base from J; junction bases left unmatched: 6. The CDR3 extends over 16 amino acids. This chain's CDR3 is CASSPGQGGNTGELFF. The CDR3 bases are TGTGCCAGCAGCCCCGGACAGGGTGGGAACACCGGGGAGCTGTTTTTT.

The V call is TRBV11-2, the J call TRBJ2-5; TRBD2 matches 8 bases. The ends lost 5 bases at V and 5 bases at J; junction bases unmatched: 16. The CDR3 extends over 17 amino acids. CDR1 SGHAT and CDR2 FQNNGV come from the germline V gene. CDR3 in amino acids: CASSPVRALAARETQYF. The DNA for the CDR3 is TGTGCCAGCAGCCCCGTTAGAGCACTAGCGGCCAGGGAGACCCAGTACTTC.

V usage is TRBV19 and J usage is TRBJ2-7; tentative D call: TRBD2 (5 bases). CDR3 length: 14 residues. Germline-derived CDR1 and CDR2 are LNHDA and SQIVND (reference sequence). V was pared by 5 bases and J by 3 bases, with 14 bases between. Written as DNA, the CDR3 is TGTGCCAGTAGTTCACGAGTGGGAGACTACGAGCAGTACTTC. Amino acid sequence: CASSSRVGDYEQYF.